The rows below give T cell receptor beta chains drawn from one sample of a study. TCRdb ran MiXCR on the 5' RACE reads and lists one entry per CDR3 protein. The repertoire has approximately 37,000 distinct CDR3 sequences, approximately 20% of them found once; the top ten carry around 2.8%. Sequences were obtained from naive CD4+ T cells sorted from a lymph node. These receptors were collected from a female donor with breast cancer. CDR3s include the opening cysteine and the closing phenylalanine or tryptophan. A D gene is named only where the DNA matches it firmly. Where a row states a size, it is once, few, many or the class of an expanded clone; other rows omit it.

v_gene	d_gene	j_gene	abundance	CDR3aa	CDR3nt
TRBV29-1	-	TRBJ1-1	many	CSGYRVVTEAFF	TGCAGCGGATACAGGGTTGTCACTGAAGCTTTCTTT
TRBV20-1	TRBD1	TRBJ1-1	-	CSAPEGTGVMAFF	TGCAGTGCCCCCGAGGGGACAGGGGTGATGGCTTTCTTT
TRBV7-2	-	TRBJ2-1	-	CASSRGWEQFF	TGTGCCAGCAGCCGGGGGTGGGAGCAGTTCTTC
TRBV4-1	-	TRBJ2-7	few	CASSQDLSIYEQYF	TGCGCCAGCAGCCAAGACCTTAGTATCTACGAGCAGTACTTC
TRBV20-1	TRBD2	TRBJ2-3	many	CSAIRGASGITDTQYF	TGCAGTGCTATTCGGGGGGCTAGCGGGATCACAGATACGCAGTATTTT
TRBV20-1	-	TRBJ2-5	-	CSARGTGAGLETQYF	TGCAGTGCTAGAGGTACTGGGGCGGGTCTGGAGACCCAGTACTTC
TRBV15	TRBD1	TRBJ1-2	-	CATSREGGAGTGEGYTF	TGTGCCACCAGCAGAGAGGGGGGCGCCGGGACAGGGGAGGGCTACACCTTC
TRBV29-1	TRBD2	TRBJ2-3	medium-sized	CSVGSGRLDTQYF	TGCAGCGTTGGAAGCGGGAGGTTGGATACGCAGTATTTT
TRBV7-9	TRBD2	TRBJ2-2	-	CATHPVGGSPANTGELFF	TGTGCCACCCACCCGGTGGGGGGGTCCCCCGCGAACACCGGGGAGCTGTTTTTT
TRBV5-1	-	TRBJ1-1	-	CASSPTAGPGGAFF	TGCGCCAGCAGCCCGACAGCAGGGCCAGGCGGAGCTTTCTTT
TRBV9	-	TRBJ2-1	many	CASSATPMGGEQFF	TGTGCCAGCAGTGCGACTCCCATGGGGGGTGAGCAGTTCTTC
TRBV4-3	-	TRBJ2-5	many	CASSQDAGFGTQYF	TGCGCCAGCAGCCAAGATGCAGGGTTCGGGACCCAGTACTTC
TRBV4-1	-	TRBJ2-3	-	CASSQEKWGASDTQYF	TGCGCCAGCAGCCAAGAGAAGTGGGGGGCGTCGGATACGCAGTATTTT
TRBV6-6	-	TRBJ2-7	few	CASSFTVYEQYF	TGTGCCAGCAGTTTTACGGTCTACGAGCAGTACTTC
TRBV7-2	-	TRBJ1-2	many	CASSLPQGHGYTF	TGTGCCAGCAGCTTGCCGCAGGGACATGGCTACACCTTC
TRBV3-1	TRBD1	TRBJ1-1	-	CASSLTGDTEAFF	TGTGCCAGCAGCCTGACAGGGGATACTGAAGCTTTCTTT
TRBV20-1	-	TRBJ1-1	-	CSARIQANTEAFF	TGCAGTGCTAGAATCCAGGCCAACACTGAAGCTTTCTTT
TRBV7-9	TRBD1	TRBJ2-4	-	CASSRTLGQGGEIQYF	TGTGCCAGCAGCCGGACTCTCGGACAGGGAGGCGAAATTCAGTACTTC
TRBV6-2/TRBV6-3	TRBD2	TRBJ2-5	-	CASSDSGRETQYF	TGTGCCAGCAGCGATAGCGGGAGAGAGACCCAGTACTTC
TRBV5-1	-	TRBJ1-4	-	CASSSQGSEEKLFF	TGCGCCAGCAGTTCCCAGGGTAGTGAAGAAAAACTGTTTTTT
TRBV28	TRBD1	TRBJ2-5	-	CASRGTGLKETQYF	TGTGCCAGCAGGGGGACAGGGTTAAAAGAGACCCAGTACTTC
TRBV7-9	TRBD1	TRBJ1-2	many	CASSFGQGSYGYTF	TGTGCCAGCAGCTTCGGACAGGGGAGCTATGGCTACACCTTC
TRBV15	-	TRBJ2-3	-	CATRGALGGSDTQYF	TGTGCCACCAGGGGTGCCTTGGGAGGCTCAGATACGCAGTATTTT
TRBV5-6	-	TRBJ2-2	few	CASSPDRGRNTGELFF	TGTGCCAGCAGCCCGGATCGAGGGAGGAACACCGGGGAGCTGTTTTTT
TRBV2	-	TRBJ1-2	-	CASRSYRAHTF	TGTGCCAGCAGAAGCTACCGAGCCCACACCTTC
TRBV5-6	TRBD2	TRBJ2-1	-	CASSLGAGGAYNEQFF	TGTGCCAGCAGCTTGGGGGCGGGAGGGGCCTACAATGAGCAGTTCTTC
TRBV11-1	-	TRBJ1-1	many	CASSRDLNTEAFF	TGTGCCAGCAGCAGGGATTTGAACACTGAAGCTTTCTTT
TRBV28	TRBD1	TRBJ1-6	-	CASEEGASPLYF	TGTGCCAGCGAGGAGGGGGCCTCACCCCTCTACTTT
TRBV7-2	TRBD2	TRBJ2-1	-	CASSLYPSGSYEQFF	TGTGCCAGCAGCTTATACCCTAGCGGGAGCTATGAGCAGTTCTTC
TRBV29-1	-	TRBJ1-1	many	CSVEDLGGKTEAFF	TGCAGCGTTGAAGATCTTGGTGGGAAAACTGAAGCTTTCTTT
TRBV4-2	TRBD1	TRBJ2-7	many	CASSQVGDRANEQYF	TGTGCCAGCAGCCAAGTTGGGGACAGGGCCAACGAGCAGTACTTC
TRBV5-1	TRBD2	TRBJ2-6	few	CASSLSGAISGANVLTF	TGCGCCAGCAGCCTTAGCGGGGCAATCTCTGGGGCCAACGTCCTGACTTTC
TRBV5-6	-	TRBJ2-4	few	CASSLAGGNLAKNIQYF	TGTGCCAGCAGCTTGGCCGGAGGGAATCTAGCCAAAAACATTCAGTACTTC
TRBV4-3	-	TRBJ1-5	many	CASSQGRGQPQHF	TGCGCCAGCAGCCAAGGAAGGGGTCAGCCCCAGCATTTT
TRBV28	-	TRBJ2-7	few	CASSIFYEQYF	TGTGCCAGCAGTATTTTCTACGAGCAGTACTTC
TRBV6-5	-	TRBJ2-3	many	CASRRSDSSTDTQYF	TGTGCCAGCAGGCGTAGCGATTCTAGCACAGATACGCAGTATTTT
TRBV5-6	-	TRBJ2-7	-	CASSKGSPREQYF	TGTGCCAGCAGCAAGGGGAGCCCTCGCGAGCAGTACTTC
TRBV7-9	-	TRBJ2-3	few	CASSFDKDTQYF	TGTGCCAGCAGCTTTGACAAAGATACGCAGTATTTT
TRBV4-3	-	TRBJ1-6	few	CASSQDVAGRNSPLHF	TGCGCCAGCAGCCAAGATGTGGCAGGGAGGAATTCACCCCTCCACTTT
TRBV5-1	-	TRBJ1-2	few	CASSSGDNYGYTF	TGCGCCAGCAGCTCCGGTGACAACTATGGCTACACCTTC
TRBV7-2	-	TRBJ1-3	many	CASSSGVGNTIYF	TGTGCCAGCAGCTCCGGGGTTGGAAACACCATATATTTT
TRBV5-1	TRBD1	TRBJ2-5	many	CASSLSVTGTGETQYF	TGCGCCAGCAGCTTGTCTGTTACGGGGACAGGGGAGACCCAGTACTTC
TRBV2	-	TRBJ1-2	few	CASSFPDYGYTF	TGTGCCAGCAGTTTCCCCGACTATGGCTACACCTTC
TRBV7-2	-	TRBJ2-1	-	CASSPSPASEQFF	TGTGCCAGCAGCCCAAGTCCAGCTTCTGAGCAGTTCTTC
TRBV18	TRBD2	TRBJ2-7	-	CASSPNSGSSGEQYF	TGTGCCAGCTCGCCCAATAGCGGGAGCTCTGGGGAGCAGTACTTC
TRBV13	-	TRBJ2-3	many	CASSPPRGAQYF	TGTGCCAGCAGCCCTCCGAGAGGGGCGCAGTATTTT
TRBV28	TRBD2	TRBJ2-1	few	CTSRPGLASNEQLF	TGTACCAGCAGACCGGGACTAGCCAGTAATGAGCAGCTCTTC
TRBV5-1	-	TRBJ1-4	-	CASSPSTNEILFF	TGCGCCAGCAGCCCTTCCACTAATGAAATACTGTTTTTT
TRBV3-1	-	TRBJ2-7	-	CASSQDFAGSYEQYF	TGTGCCAGCAGCCAAGATTTTGCGGGCTCCTACGAGCAGTACTTC
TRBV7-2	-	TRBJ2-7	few	CATGSLEQYF	TGTGCCACCGGCTCCCTCGAGCAGTACTTC
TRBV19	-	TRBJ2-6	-	CASRLGRLSGANVLTF	TGTGCCAGTAGATTGGGACGACTCTCTGGGGCCAACGTCCTGACTTTC